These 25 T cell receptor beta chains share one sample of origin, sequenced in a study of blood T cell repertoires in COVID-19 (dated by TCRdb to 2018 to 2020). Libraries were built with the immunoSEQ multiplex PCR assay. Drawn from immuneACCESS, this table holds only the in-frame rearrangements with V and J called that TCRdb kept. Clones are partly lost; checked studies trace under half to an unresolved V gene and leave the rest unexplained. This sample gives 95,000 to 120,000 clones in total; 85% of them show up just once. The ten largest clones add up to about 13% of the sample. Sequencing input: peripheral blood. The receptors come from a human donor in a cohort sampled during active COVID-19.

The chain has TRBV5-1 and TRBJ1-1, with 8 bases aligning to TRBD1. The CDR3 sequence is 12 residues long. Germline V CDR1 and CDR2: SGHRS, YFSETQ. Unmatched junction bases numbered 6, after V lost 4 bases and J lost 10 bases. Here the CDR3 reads CASSIGQGRAFF. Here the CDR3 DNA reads TGCGCCAGCAGCATAGGACAGGGACGAGCTTTCTTT.

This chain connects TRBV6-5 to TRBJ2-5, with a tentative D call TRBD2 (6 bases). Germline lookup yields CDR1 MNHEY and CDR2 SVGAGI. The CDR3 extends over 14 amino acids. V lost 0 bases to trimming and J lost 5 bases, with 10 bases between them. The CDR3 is CASSYSIRGETQYF. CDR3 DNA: TGTGCCAGCAGTTACTCGATACGGGGGGAGACCCAGTACTTC.

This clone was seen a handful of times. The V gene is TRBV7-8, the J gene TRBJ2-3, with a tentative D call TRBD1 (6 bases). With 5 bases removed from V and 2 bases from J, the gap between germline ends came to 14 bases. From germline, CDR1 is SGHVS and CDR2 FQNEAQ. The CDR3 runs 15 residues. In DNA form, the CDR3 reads TGTGCCAGCAGCCTTGGGGGCCTTCTCACAGATACGCAGTATTTT. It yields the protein CASSLGGLLTDTQYF.

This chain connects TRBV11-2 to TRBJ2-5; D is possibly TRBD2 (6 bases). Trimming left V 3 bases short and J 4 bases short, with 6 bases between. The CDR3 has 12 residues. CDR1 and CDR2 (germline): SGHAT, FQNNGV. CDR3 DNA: TGTGCCAGCAGCTTCGGGGGAGAGACCCAGTACTTC. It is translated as CASSFGGETQYF.

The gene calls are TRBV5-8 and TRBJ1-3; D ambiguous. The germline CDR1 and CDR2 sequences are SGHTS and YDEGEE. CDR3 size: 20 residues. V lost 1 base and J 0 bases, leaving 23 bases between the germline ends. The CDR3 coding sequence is TGTGCCAGCAGCTTGTTACGAACCTCCTGGGCAGGCTCCTCTGGAAACACCATATATTTT. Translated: CASSLLRTSWAGSSGNTIYF.

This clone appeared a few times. CDR3 DNA: TGCAGTGCCCATAAGCTCGAGACCCAGTACTTC. This encodes CSAHKLETQYF. V usage is TRBV20-1 and J usage is TRBJ2-5; D uncertain. This CDR3 region has 11 residues. Trimming took off 6 bases at V and 5 bases at J, with 10 bases between the two ends. In germline, CDR1 is DFQATT, CDR2 SNEGSKA (reference sequence).

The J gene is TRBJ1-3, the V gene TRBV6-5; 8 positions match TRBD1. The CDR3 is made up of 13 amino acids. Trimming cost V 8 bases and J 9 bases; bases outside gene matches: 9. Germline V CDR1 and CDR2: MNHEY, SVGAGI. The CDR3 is CASRPTGDLTIYF. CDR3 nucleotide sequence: TGTGCCAGCCGTCCGACAGGGGATCTCACCATATATTTT.

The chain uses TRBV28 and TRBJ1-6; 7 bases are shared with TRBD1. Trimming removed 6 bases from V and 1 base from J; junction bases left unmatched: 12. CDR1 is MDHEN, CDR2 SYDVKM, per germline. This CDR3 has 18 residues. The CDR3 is CASSKLLRGSSYNSPLHF. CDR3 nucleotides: TGTGCCAGCAGCAAGCTACTCAGGGGGAGTTCCTATAATTCACCCCTCCACTTT.

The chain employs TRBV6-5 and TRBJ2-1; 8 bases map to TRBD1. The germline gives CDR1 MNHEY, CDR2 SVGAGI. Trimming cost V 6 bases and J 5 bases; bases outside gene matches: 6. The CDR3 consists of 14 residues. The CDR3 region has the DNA TGTGCCAGCAGACGGGACAGGCAAAACAATGAGCAGTTCTTC. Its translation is CASRRDRQNNEQFF.

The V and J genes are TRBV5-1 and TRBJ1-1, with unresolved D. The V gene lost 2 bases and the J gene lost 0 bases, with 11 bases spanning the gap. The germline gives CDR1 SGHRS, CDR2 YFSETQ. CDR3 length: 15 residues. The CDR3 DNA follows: TGCGCCAGCAGCTTCGGGGTCCCTCTGAACACTGAAGCTTTCTTT. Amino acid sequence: CASSFGVPLNTEAFF. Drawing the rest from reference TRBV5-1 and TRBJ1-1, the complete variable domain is KAGVTQTPRYLIKTRGQQVTLSCSPISGHRSVSWYQQTPGQGLQFLFEYFSETQRNKGNFPGRFSGRQFSNSRSEMNVSTLELGDSALYLCASSFGVPLNTEAFFGQGTRLTVV.

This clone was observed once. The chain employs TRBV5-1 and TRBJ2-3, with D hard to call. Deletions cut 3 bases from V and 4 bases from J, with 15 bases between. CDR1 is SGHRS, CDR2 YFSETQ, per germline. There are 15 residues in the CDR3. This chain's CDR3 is CASSWNPGKADTQYF. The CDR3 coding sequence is TGCGCCAGCAGCTGGAACCCGGGTAAGGCAGATACGCAGTATTTT.

This chain's CDR3 is CALAGSGNTIYF. The CDR3 nucleotides read TGTGCCTTAGCCGGGTCTGGAAACACCATATATTTT. V gene TRBV28 combines with J gene TRBJ1-3, with D uncertain. Germline lookup yields CDR1 MDHEN and CDR2 SYDVKM. This CDR3 has 12 residues. Trimming left V 11 bases short and J 1 base short, with 9 bases between.

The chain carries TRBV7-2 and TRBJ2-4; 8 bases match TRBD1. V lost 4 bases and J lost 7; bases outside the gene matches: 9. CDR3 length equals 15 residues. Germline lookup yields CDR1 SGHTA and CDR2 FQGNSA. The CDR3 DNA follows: TGTGCCAGCAGCTCTCCCCGGGACAGGTGGAACATTCAGTACTTC. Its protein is CASSSPRDRWNIQYF.

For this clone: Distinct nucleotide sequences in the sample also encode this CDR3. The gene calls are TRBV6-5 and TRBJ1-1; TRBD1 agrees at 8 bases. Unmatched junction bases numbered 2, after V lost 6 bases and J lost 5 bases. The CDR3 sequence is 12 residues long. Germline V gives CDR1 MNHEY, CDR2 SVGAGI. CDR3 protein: CASRTGVTEAFF. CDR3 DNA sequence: TGTGCCAGCAGGACAGGGGTAACTGAAGCTTTCTTT.

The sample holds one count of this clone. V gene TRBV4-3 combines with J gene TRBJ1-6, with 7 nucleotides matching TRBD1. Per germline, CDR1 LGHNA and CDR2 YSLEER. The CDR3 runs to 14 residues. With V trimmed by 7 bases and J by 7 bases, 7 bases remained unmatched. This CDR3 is CASTKDRANSPLHF. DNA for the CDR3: TGCGCCAGCACTAAAGACAGGGCCAATTCACCCCTCCACTTT.

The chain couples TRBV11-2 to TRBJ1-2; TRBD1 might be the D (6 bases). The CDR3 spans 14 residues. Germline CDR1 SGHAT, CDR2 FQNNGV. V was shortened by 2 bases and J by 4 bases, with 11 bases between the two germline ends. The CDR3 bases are TGTGCCAGCAGCTTACTACAGGGTACCTATGGCTACACCTTC. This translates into CASSLLQGTYGYTF.

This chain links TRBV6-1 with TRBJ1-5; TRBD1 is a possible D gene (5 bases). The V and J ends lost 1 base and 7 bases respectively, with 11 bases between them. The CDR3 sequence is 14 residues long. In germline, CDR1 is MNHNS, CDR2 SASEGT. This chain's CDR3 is CASSEVRVEQPQHF. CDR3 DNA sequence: TGTGCCAGCAGTGAAGTCAGGGTAGAACAGCCCCAGCATTTT.

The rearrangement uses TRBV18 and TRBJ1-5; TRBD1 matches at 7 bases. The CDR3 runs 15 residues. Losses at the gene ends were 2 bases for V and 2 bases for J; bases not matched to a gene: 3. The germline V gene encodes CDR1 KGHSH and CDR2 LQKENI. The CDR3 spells CASSPAGGGNQPQHF. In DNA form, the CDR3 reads TGTGCCAGCTCACCAGCAGGGGGAGGCAATCAGCCCCAGCATTTT.

The CDR3 DNA is TGTGCCAGCCTGCCCACAGGGGACTCTGGAAACACCATATATTTT. This sequence encodes CASLPTGDSGNTIYF. The chain employs TRBV25-1 and TRBJ1-3; 7 nucleotides agree with TRBD1. The junction had 7 bases not matched to a gene; V was cut back by 8 bases and J by 0 bases. CDR3 length equals 15 residues. Per the germline V gene, CDR1 is MGHDK and CDR2 is SYGVNS.

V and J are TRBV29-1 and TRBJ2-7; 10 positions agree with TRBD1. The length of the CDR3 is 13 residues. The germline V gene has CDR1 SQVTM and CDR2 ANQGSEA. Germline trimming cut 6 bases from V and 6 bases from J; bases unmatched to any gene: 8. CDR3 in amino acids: CSVVTGGEGEQYF. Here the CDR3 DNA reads TGCAGCGTCGTGACAGGGGGCGAGGGCGAGCAGTACTTC.

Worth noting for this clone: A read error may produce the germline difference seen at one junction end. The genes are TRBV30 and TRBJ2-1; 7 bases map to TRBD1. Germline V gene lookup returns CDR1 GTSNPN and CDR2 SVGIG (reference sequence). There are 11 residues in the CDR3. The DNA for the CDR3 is TGTGCCTGGACCTCCGACAGGGTATTGGTCTTC. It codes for CAWTSDRVLVF.

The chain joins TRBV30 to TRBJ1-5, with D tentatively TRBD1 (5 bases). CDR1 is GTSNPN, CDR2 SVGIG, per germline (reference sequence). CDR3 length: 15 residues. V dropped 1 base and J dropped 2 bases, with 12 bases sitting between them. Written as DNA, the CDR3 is TGTGCCTGGAGTGGAACTACAGGAGGCAATCAGCCCCAGCATTTT. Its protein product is CAWSGTTGGNQPQHF.

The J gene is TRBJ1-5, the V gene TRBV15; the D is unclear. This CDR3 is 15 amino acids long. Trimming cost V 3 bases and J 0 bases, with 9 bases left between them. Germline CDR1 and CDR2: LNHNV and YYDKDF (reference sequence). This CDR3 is CATSRDYSSNQPQHF. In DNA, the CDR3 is TGTGCCACCAGCAGGGACTACAGTAGCAATCAGCCCCAGCATTTT.

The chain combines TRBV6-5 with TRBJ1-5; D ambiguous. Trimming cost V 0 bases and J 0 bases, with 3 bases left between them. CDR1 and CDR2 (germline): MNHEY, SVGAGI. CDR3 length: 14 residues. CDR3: CASSYSVSNQPQHF. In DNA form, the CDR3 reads TGTGCCAGCAGTTACTCCGTTAGCAATCAGCCCCAGCATTTT.

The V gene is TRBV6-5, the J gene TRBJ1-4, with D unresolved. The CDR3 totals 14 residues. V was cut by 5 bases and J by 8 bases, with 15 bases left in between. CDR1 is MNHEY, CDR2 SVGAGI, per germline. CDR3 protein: CASSPDFSTEKLFF. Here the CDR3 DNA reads TGTGCCAGCAGTCCGGACTTCAGTACGGAAAAACTGTTTTTT.